This TCR beta chain stems from a study of blood T cell repertoires in COVID-19. The wider study: Some COVID-19 samples were acute and others convalescent; all came from the United States, Italy and Spain. The cDNA or gDNA used as material had been derived from T cells, B-cell-depleted T cells, or PBMCs.

The V end lost 7 bases, the J end lost 0 bases, and 13 bases lay between the germline ends. CDR1 and CDR2 from the germline V gene are SEHNR and FQNEAQ (reference sequence). This CDR3 comprises 14 residues. As handled by the study authors: Scientists estimated how many nucleated cells there were by amplifying reference gene primers. Some clones are missing from TCRdb's copy, which holds only in-frame ones; the method was immunoSEQ multiplex PCR. D and trimming come from the DNA, and the V and J calls and clone size come from that table. The sample has about 130,000 clones, more than 70% seen once. The sequencing input was peripheral blood. The chain has TRBV7-9 and TRBJ2-7; no definite D call. The receptor's source is a human donor in a cohort sampled during active COVID-19. CDR3 coding DNA: TGTGCCAGCATGAACCCCTATCGCTCCTACGAGCAGTACTTC. Its protein product is CASMNPYRSYEQYF.